This is a list of T cell receptor beta chains from one sample in a study of T cell changes during pregnancy in multiple sclerosis. Libraries were prepared by immunoSEQ multiplex PCR; TCRdb keeps only in-frame clonotypes and omits some of them. The table shows 90,000 to 130,000 clones, with roughly 90% occurring only once. This material consisted of peripheral blood, taken in the third trimester of pregnancy. Every receptor here comes from a female donor with multiple sclerosis, enrolled in a pregnancy study. The CDR3 runs from the conserved cysteine through the conserved F or W. D genes are given only for firm matches. Not every row has a clone size; where given, it reads once, few, many or a size class.

. TRBJ2-2 TRBV27 TRBD2 TGTGCCAGCGGAATTAGCGGGAGGGTCGGCACCGGGGAGCTGTTTTTT CASGISGRVGTGELFF
. TRBJ1-1 TRBV7-6 . TGTGCCAGCAGCAGGGGCAGGGGCGCTGAAGCTTTCTTT CASSRGRGAEAFF
. TRBJ2-7 TRBV19 . TGTGCCAGTAACGAAGGGGGCGGGACCGAGCAGTACTTC CASNEGGGTEQYF
. TRBJ1-1 TRBV29-1 TRBD1 TGCAGCGTTGAAGTCCAGGGGGTAAGGACTGAAGCTTTCTTT CSVEVQGVRTEAFF
. TRBJ2-2 TRBV9 . TGTGCCAGCAGCGGGGAGGTATCTAACACCGGGGAGCTGTTTTTT CASSGEVSNTGELFF
. TRBJ1-6 TRBV27 . TGTGCCAGCAGTCTCGTCGACCGGGAGCAACCCCTCCACTTT CASSLVDREQPLHF
. TRBJ1-5 TRBV7-8 TRBD1 TGTGCCAGCAGCTCCGGGACAGGACGAAGTCAGCCCCAGCATTTT CASSSGTGRSQPQHF
. TRBJ1-4 TRBV6-1 TRBD1 TGTGCCTGTAACAGGGGGACTAATGAAAAACTGTTTTTT CACNRGTNEKLFF
. TRBJ1-1 TRBV5-4 . TGTGCCAGCAGCTTGGGCGGGGGACGGAACACTGAAGCTTTCTTT CASSLGGGRNTEAFF
once TRBJ1-3 TRBV5-1 TRBD1 TGCGCCAGCAGCTTGGTGGGGGACAGGGTGCGAAACACCATATATTTT CASSLVGDRVRNTIYF
. TRBJ1-3 TRBV19 TRBD1 TGTGCCAGTAGTCGAGACGGGACAGCCTCTCAATTCTCTGGAAACACCATATATTTT CASSRDGTASQFSGNTIYF
. TRBJ2-5 TRBV6-6 TRBD2 TGTGCCAGCACTTTAGCGGGAGGGGGGGAGACCCAGTACTTC CASTLAGGGETQYF
. TRBJ2-1 TRBV7-9 TRBD2 TGTGCCAGCAGCCCAACCGCGGGAGGGCCACACAATGAGCAGTTCTTC CASSPTAGGPHNEQFF
. TRBJ2-1 TRBV27 . TGTGCCAGCAGTTTGGTGTTCTCTGCGTACAATGAGCAGTTCTTC CASSLVFSAYNEQFF
. TRBJ2-2 TRBV5-4 TRBD1 TGTGCCAGCAGCTCCCGGACAGGGGAATGGACCGGGGAGCTGTTTTTT CASSSRTGEWTGELFF
. TRBJ2-7 TRBV9 TRBD2 TGTGCCAGCAGCGTGGGGGGGATTTCCTACGAGCAGTACTTC CASSVGGISYEQYF
once TRBJ2-1 TRBV10-3 . TGTGCCATCAGTACCTCGGTCGCCCGCTCTTTAAATGAGCAGTTCTTC CAISTSVARSLNEQFF
. TRBJ1-5 TRBV5-5 TRBD1 TGTGCCAGCAGCAGATACGGGACAGGAGATCAGCCCCAGCATTTT CASSRYGTGDQPQHF
. TRBJ1-4 TRBV4-1 TRBD1 TGCGCCAGCAGCCAAGGAAGGTTACAGGGGGCGCGAGGTGAAAAACTGTTTTTT CASSQGRLQGARGEKLFF
once TRBJ2-7 TRBV27 . TGTGCCAGCGGCCGACTTGGCGAGCAGTACTTC CASGRLGEQYF
. TRBJ1-1 TRBV27 . TGTGCCAGCAGCGGGGCACACAGGGTAGGGAACACTGAAGCTTTCTTT CASSGAHRVGNTEAFF
. TRBJ2-3 TRBV19 TRBD2 TGTGCCAGTAGTACCCGGACTAGCGGGAGCACAGATACGCAGTATTTT CASSTRTSGSTDTQYF
. TRBJ2-1 TRBV5-1 TRBD2 TGCGCCAGCAGCCCGACTAGCGGGGGATCTATGGATGAGCAGTTCTTC CASSPTSGGSMDEQFF
. TRBJ2-2 TRBV6-6 TRBD1 TGTGCCAGCAGTCAGGACAGGACCACCGGGGAGCTGTTTTTT CASSQDRTTGELFF
. TRBJ1-4 TRBV5-4 . TGTGCCAGCAGCTCGGCCGGGACACCTATTAATGAAAAACTGTTTTTT CASSSAGTPINEKLFF
. TRBJ2-5 TRBV28 . TGTGCCAGCAGCTCCCACCAAGGGGGAGAGACCCAGTACTTC CASSSHQGGETQYF
. TRBJ2-7 TRBV4-1 . TGCGCCAGCAGCCAAGTCTTCGAGGTTCGTTTGGAGTACGAGCAGTACTTC CASSQVFEVRLEYEQYF
. TRBJ2-2 TRBV11-2 . TGTGCCAGCAGCTTAGAGACAGGTGAACCCGCGAACACCGGGGAGCTGTTTTTT CASSLETGEPANTGELFF